The source of this T cell receptor (beta chain) is a study of CD8 T cells in Susac syndrome. This clonotype was detected only once. Random hexamers served to reverse transcribe roughly 0.45 to 1 ug RNA. It was immunoSEQ multiplex PCR that amplified TCR beta CDR3 across 54 Vbeta and 13 Jbeta. Each CDR3 protein is one row after TCRdb ran MiXCR on the immunoSEQ multiplex PCR reads. Counted here are approximately 200,000 distinct CDR3 sequences, approximately 95% occurring once; the ten biggest clones make up approximately 0.08%. Those who served as multiple sclerosis controls were treatment-naive patients with stable or active relapsing-remitting disease. CDR3 size: 15 residues. Germline CDR1 is ENHRY and CDR2 is SYGVKD. Trimming cost V 5 bases and J 4 bases; bases outside gene matches: 9.

The source of this sequence is a human donor with multiple sclerosis. The sequencing input was CD4+ T cells from PBMCs. The rearrangement uses TRBV10-3 and TRBJ2-3; 7 bases are a match to TRBD1. The CDR3 DNA is TGTGCCATCAGTTCTACAGGGGTGTTCGCAGATACGCAGTATTTT. Translating it yields CAISSTGVFADTQYF.